This TCR beta chain was retrieved from a study of blood T cell repertoires in COVID-19. Method: immunoSEQ multiplex PCR; TCRdb's copy keeps in-frame clones and lacks some. This sample carries 250,000 to 350,000 clones, around 85% of them seen once, and the ten largest clones take around 1.6%. Seattle participants joined during active infection and were tracked over time. The clonotype comes from a human donor with COVID-19, enrolled during active disease. The donor label of this sample is uncertain. Sequenced sample: peripheral blood.

In nucleotides, the CDR3 is TGTGCCAGCAGTGAAGGTTCTCCGGGACAAATCTATGGCTACACCTTC. Amino acids: CASSEGSPGQIYGYTF. V usage is TRBV6-1 and J usage is TRBJ1-2; D is possibly TRBD1 (6 bases). Trimming cost V 1 base and J 4 bases, with 16 bases left between them. The CDR3 contains 16 residues. Germline V gene lookup returns CDR1 MNHNS and CDR2 SASEGT.